This T cell receptor (beta chain) was recovered during a study of OX40 agonist ivuxolimab in advanced cancers. Sequencing was performed with immunoSEQ multiplex PCR; in TCRdb, only in-frame clones are kept and a portion is missing. The repertoire holds 40,000 to 60,000 clones, with approximately 78% as singletons. The sequencing used CD4+ or CD8+ T cells sorted from blood, collected in a trial of the OX40 agonist ivuxolimab. The TCR was taken from an adult with an advanced solid tumor such as melanoma, head and neck, liver or kidney cancer.

The CDR3 DNA reads TGTGCCAGCAGTTCCACAGGGGGAACCTACAATGAGCAGTTCTTC. Its translation is CASSSTGGTYNEQFF. V gene TRBV9 combines with J gene TRBJ2-1, with 8 bases matching TRBD1. From germline, CDR1 is SGDLS and CDR2 YYNGEE. V shed 5 bases, J shed 2 bases, and the junction held 6 bases outside the gene matches. This CDR3 spans 15 amino acids. Variable domain in full (rest from reference TRBV9 and TRBJ2-1): DSGVTQTPKHLITATGQRVTLRCSPRSGDLSVYWYQQSLDQGLQFLIQYYNGEERAKGNILERFSAQQFPDLHSELNLSSLELGDSALYFCASSSTGGTYNEQFFGPGTRLTVL.